This TCR beta chain is from a study of cytotoxic CD8 clonotypes in ibrutinib-treated CLL. This CDR3 is built from 15 residues. Germline CDR1 MGHDK, CDR2 SYGVNS. V gave up 5 bases and J gave up 8 bases; unmatched junction bases: 11. Targeted sequencing depth ranged from 1 in 200,000 to 1 in 1 million T cells. This table comes from immunoSEQ multiplex PCR, and its TCRdb copy is limited to in-frame clones, with some not included. The sample lists over 200,000 clones, 60% to 80% occurring once. TCR beta library input comprised about 1.9 micrograms of genomic DNA from cryopreserved PBMCs. The chain recombines TRBV25-1 with TRBJ2-1; 8 bases agree with TRBD2. The sequencing used PBMCs, collected after 12 months of ibrutinib treatment. This TCR came from a human donor with chronic lymphocytic leukemia. CDR3 in amino acids: CASSQVGAGEDEQFF. The CDR3 region has the DNA TGTGCCAGCAGTCAAGTGGGAGCGGGGGAAGATGAGCAGTTCTTC.